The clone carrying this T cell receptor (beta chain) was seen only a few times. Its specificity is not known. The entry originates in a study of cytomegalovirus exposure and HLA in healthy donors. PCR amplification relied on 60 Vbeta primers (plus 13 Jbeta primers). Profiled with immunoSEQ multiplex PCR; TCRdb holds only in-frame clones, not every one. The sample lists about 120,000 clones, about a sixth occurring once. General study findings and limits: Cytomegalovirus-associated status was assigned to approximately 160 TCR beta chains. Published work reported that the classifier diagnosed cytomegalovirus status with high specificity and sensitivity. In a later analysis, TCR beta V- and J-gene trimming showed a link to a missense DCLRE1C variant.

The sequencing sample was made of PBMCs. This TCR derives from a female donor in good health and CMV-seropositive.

CDR3 region: CASRASRTSGSNEQFF. DNA for the CDR3: TGCGCCAGCAGAGCTTCGCGGACTAGCGGGTCCAATGAGCAGTTCTTC. V and J are TRBV4-3 and TRBJ2-1, with 11 bases identical to TRBD2. The germline gives CDR1 LGHNA, CDR2 YSLEER. The CDR3 spans 16 residues. J lost 6 bases, V lost 6 bases, and 10 bases had no gene match.